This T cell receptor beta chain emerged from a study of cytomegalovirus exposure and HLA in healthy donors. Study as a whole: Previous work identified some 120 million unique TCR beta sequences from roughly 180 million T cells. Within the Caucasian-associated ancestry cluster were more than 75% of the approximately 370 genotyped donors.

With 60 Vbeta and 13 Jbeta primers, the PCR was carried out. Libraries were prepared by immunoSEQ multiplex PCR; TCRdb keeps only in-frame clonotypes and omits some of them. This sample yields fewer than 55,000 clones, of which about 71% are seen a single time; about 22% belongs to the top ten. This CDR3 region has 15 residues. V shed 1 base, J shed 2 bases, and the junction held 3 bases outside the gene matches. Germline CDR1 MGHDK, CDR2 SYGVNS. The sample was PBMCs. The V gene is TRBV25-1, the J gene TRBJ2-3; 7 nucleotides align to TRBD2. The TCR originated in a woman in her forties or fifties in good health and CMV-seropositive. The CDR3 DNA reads TGTGCCAGCAGTGAATTTCGGGGGGACACAGATACGCAGTATTTT. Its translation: CASSEFRGDTDTQYF.